The 8 T cell receptor beta chains given below trace back to one sample, sequenced in a study of cytomegalovirus exposure and HLA in healthy donors. Primers: 60 Vbeta forward and 13 Jbeta reverse. This table comes from immunoSEQ multiplex PCR, and its TCRdb copy is limited to in-frame clones, with some not included. In the table there are approximately 110,000 clones, around 80% of which are singletons. Sequencing was performed on PBMCs. The receptor set was obtained from a female donor in good health and CMV-seropositive.

The chain employs TRBV30 and TRBJ1-2; 11 nucleotides align to TRBD1. Germline assignment: CDR1 GTSNPN and CDR2 SVGIG (reference sequence). CDR3 length: 14 residues. With V trimmed by 2 bases and J by 7 bases, 6 bases remained unmatched. CDR3 DNA: TGTGCCTGGAGTTTTTCCGGGACAGGGGGTGGCTACACCTTC. It translates to CAWSFSGTGGGYTF.

V and J are TRBV4-1 and TRBJ1-1, with D possibly being TRBD1 (5 bases). V was cut by 0 bases and J by 6 bases, with 17 bases left in between. The CDR3 is 16 residues long. CDR1 is MGHRA and CDR2 is YSYEKL in the germline V gene. This CDR3 reads CASSQDGQGGESEAFF. CDR3 nucleotide sequence: TGCGCCAGCAGCCAAGATGGGCAGGGAGGGGAATCTGAAGCTTTCTTT.

The genes are TRBV5-1 and TRBJ2-7; D might be TRBD2 (5 bases). The CDR3 is 14 amino acids. Germline assignment: CDR1 SGHRS and CDR2 YFSETQ. V lost 0 bases to trimming and J lost 2 bases, with 9 bases between them. The CDR3: CASSLVSGTYEQYF. The CDR3 nucleotides read TGCGCCAGCAGCTTGGTATCCGGGACCTACGAGCAGTACTTC.

The chain couples TRBV7-9 to TRBJ2-6; D is unclear. The germline V and J ends were trimmed by 5 bases and 0 bases, with 5 bases remaining between them. Germline CDR1 is SEHNR and CDR2 is FQNEAQ (reference sequence). The length of the CDR3 is 14 residues. CDR3 in amino acids: CASSTDSGANVLTF. CDR3 sequence (DNA): TGTGCCAGCAGCACAGACTCTGGGGCCAACGTCCTGACTTTC.

The V call is TRBV7-6, the J call TRBJ2-5; D unclear. The V gene's germline CDR1 is SGHVS and CDR2 FNYEAQ. The length of the CDR3 is 13 residues. V lost 1 base and J 5 bases, leaving 8 bases between the germline ends. The CDR3 loop reads CASSLGVRETQYF. For the CDR3, the DNA is TGTGCCAGCAGCTTAGGTGTACGGGAGACCCAGTACTTC.

This clone has only a few counts. V usage is TRBV5-1 and J usage is TRBJ2-3; the D is unclear. The CDR3 consists of 13 residues. The germline V gene encodes CDR1 SGHRS and CDR2 YFSETQ. V lost 4 bases and J 3 bases, leaving 9 bases between the germline ends. Written as DNA, the CDR3 is TGCGCCAGCAGCAGCCTAGTGACAGATACGCAGTATTTT. Translation: CASSSLVTDTQYF. Full variable domain (remainder filled in from reference TRBV5-1 and TRBJ2-3): KAGVTQTPRYLIKTRGQQVTLSCSPISGHRSVSWYQQTPGQGLQFLFEYFSETQRNKGNFPGRFSGRQFSNSRSEMNVSTLELGDSALYLCASSSLVTDTQYFGPGTRLTVL.

V gene TRBV7-9 combines with J gene TRBJ2-7; D remains ambiguous. From germline, CDR1 is SEHNR and CDR2 FQNEAQ (reference sequence). CDR3 length: 13 amino acids. Between the trimmed V and J ends, which lost 3 bases and 3 bases, there was a span of 9 bases. The CDR3: CASSFGEVYEQYF. The DNA for the CDR3 is TGTGCCAGCAGCTTCGGTGAAGTCTACGAGCAGTACTTC.

The rearrangement links TRBV29-1 to TRBJ2-1; perhaps TRBD2 as D (6 bases). In germline, CDR1 is SQVTM, CDR2 ANQGSEA. This CDR3 has 13 residues. CDR3 sequence reads: CSGGVGSYNEQFF. For the CDR3, the DNA is TGCAGTGGAGGGGTTGGCTCCTACAATGAGCAGTTCTTC.